The sequence of this T cell receptor beta chain was determined in a study of blood T cell repertoires in COVID-19. Study at large: The United States, Italy and Spain were the sources of the acute and convalescent COVID-19 samples.

TCRdb's copy holds only in-frame clones and misses some; the assay was immunoSEQ multiplex PCR. The repertoire includes 300,000 or so clones, roughly nine tenths of them detected once, and under 6% sits in the top ten. The junction had 4 bases not matched to a gene; V was cut back by 2 bases and J by 8 bases. This CDR3 region has 14 residues. CDR1 and CDR2 from the germline V gene are SGDLS and YYNGEE. Assignment of participants to cohorts was predicated upon participant-reported clinical history. J is TRBJ1-4 and V is TRBV9, with 9 bases fitting TRBD1. The specimen sequenced was PBMCs or T cells enriched from blood (not recorded which). The sequence came from a woman aged 25 to 39 who had recovered from COVID-19. Written as DNA, the CDR3 is TGTGCCAGCAGCGTCTGGGACAGGGACGAAAAACTGTTTTTT. This encodes CASSVWDRDEKLFF.